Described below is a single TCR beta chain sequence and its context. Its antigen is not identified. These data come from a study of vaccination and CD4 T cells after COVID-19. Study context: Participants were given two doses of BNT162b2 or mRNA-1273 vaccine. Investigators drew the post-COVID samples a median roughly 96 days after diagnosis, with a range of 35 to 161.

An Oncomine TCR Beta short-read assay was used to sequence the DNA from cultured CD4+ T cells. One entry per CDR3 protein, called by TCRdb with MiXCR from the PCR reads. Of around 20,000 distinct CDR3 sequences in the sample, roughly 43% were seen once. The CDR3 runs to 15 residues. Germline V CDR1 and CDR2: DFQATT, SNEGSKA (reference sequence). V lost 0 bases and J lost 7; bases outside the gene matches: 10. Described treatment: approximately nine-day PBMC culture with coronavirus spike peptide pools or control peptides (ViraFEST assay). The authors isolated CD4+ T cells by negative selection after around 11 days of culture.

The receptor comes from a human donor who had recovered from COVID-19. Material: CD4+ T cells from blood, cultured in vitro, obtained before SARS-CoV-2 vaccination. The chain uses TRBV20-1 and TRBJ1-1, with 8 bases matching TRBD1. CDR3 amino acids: CSARDPGRGRGEAFF. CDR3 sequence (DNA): TGCAGTGCTAGAGATCCAGGCAGGGGGCGAGGTGAAGCTTTCTTT.